This T cell receptor (beta chain) derives from a study of cytomegalovirus exposure and HLA in healthy donors. The V gene's germline CDR1 is SGHNT and CDR2 YYREEE (reference sequence). V shed 4 bases and J 1 base; nucleotides not matched to a gene: 2. CDR3 length: 14 residues. It was with 60 Vbeta and 13 Jbeta primers that the PCR ran. Assay: immunoSEQ multiplex PCR; the TCRdb copy retains only in-frame clones and omits some. The table has approximately 170,000 clones, more than 65% seen once; the top ten hold approximately 1.6%. V is TRBV5-4 and J is TRBJ2-3, with 8 bases that match TRBD1. The receptor was isolated from a male donor in good health and CMV-seronegative. Material: PBMCs. This CDR3 is CASSPGQGTDTQYF. In DNA form, the CDR3 reads TGTGCCAGCAGCCCGGGACAGGGCACAGATACGCAGTATTTT.